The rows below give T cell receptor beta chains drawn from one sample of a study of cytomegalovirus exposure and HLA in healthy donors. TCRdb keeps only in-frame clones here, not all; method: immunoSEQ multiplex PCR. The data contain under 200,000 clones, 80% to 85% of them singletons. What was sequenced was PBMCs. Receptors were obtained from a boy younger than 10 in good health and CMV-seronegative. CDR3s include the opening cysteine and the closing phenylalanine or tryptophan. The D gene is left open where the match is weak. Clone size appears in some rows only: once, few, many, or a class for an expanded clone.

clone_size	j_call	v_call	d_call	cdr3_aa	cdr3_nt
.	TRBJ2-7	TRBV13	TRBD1	CASSQKGRQGAYEQYF	TGTGCCAGCAGCCAGAAGGGAAGACAGGGGGCCTACGAGCAGTACTTC
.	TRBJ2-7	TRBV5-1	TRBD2	CASSVSSGGPGGYEQYF	TGCGCCAGCAGCGTCTCTAGCGGGGGGCCTGGGGGGTACGAGCAGTACTTC
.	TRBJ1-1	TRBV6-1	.	CASSDPNRYTEAFF	TGTGCCAGCAGTGACCCTAACAGGTACACTGAAGCTTTCTTT
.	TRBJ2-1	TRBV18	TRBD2	CASSPFPTSGGTYNEQFF	TGTGCCAGCTCACCATTCCCCACTAGCGGGGGTACCTACAATGAGCAGTTCTTC
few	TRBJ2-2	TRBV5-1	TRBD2	CASSLGVAGNAGELFF	TGCGCCAGCAGCTTGGGTGTAGCGGGAAATGCCGGGGAGCTGTTTTTT
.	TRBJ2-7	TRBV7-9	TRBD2	CASSRGDPPYEQYF	TGTGCCAGCAGCCGGGGGGACCCACCCTACGAGCAGTACTTC
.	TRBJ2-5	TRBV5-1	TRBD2	CASSLGSSGRATETQYF	TGCGCCAGCAGCTTGGGTAGTAGCGGGAGGGCCACCGAGACCCAGTACTTC
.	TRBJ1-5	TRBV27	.	CASSGGGQPQHF	TGTGCCAGCAGTGGGGGGGGTCAGCCCCAGCATTTT
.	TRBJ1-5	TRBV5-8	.	CASSLAFTGNQPQHF	TGTGCCAGCAGCTTGGCCTTCACAGGGAATCAGCCCCAGCATTTT
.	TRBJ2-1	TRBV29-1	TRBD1	CSVARGTGLNEQFF	TGCAGCGTCGCCCGTGGGACAGGGTTAAATGAGCAGTTCTTC
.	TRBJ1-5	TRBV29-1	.	CSVTTVGQPQHF	TGCAGCGTTACGACAGTGGGTCAGCCCCAGCATTTT
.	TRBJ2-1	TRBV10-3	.	CAISVAGGTYNEQFF	TGTGCCATCAGTGTTGCCGGGGGTACCTACAATGAGCAGTTCTTC
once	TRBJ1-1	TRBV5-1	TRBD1	CASSPLTGVTEAFF	TGCGCCAGCAGCCCCTTGACAGGGGTCACTGAAGCTTTCTTT
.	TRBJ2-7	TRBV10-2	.	CASSERLTGIDEQYF	TGCGCCAGCAGTGAGCGGCTAACAGGGATTGACGAGCAGTACTTC
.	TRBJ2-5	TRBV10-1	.	CASSEYYRRETQYF	TGCGCCAGCAGTGAATACTACCGGCGGGAGACCCAGTACTTC
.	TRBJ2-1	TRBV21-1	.	CASSNGGREREANEQFF	TGTGCCAGCAGCAACGGGGGTCGGGAGCGGGAGGCAAATGAGCAGTTCTTC
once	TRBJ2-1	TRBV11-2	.	CASSEQGREQFF	TGTGCCAGCAGCGAACAGGGACGGGAGCAGTTCTTC
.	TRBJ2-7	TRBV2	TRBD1	CASSGTGHSYEQYF	TGTGCCAGCAGTGGGACAGGGCACTCCTACGAGCAGTACTTC
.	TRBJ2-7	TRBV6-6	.	CASSYGLIQDYEQYF	TGTGCCAGCAGTTACGGTTTGATCCAGGACTACGAGCAGTACTTC
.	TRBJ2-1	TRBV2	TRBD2	CASRVDLADNEQFF	TGTGCCAGCAGGGTGGACCTAGCGGACAATGAGCAGTTCTTC
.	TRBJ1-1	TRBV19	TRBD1	CASSLNRGLNTEAFF	TGTGCCAGTAGTCTCAACAGGGGCCTGAACACTGAAGCTTTCTTT
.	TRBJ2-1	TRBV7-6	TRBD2	CASSSRTSGWGEQFF	TGTGCCAGCAGCTCAAGGACTAGCGGGTGGGGTGAGCAGTTCTTC
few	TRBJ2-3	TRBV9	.	CASSVEPGTDTQYF	TGTGCCAGCAGCGTAGAGCCCGGGACAGATACGCAGTATTTT
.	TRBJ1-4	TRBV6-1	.	CASSDGWRKLFF	TGTGCCAGCAGTGACGGTTGGCGGAAACTGTTTTTT